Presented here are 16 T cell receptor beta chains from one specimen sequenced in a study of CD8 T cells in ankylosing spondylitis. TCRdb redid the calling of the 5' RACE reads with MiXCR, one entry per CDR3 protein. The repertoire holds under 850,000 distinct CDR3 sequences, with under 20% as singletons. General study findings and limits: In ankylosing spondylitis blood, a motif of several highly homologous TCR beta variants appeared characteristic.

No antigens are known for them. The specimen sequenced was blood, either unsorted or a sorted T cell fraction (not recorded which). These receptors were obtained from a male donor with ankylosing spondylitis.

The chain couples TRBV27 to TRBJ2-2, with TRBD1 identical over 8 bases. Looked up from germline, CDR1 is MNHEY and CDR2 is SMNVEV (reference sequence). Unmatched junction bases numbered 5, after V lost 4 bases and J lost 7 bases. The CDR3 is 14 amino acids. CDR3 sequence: CASSSQGVLGELFF. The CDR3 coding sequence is TGTGCCAGCAGTTCACAGGGGGTACTCGGGGAGCTGTTTTTT.

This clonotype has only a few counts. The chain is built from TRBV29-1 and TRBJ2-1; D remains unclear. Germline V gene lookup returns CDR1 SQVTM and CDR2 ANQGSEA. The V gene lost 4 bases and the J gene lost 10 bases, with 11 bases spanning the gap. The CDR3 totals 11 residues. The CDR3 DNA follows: TGCAGCGTTGGACTGGCAGCCGAGCAGTTCTTC. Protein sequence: CSVGLAAEQFF.

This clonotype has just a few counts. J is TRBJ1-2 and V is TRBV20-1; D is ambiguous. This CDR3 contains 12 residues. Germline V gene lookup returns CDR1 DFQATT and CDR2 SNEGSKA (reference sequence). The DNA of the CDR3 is TGCACCCCCCCTGGTCCTAACTATGGCTACACCTTC. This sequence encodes CTPPGPNYGYTF.

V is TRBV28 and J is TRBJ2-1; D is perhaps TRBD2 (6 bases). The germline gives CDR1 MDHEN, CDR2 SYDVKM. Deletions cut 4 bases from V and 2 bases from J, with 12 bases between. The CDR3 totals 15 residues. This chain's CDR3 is CASSSAGFAYNEQFF. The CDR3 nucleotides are TGTGCCAGCAGTTCCGCGGGGTTCGCCTACAATGAGCAGTTCTTC.

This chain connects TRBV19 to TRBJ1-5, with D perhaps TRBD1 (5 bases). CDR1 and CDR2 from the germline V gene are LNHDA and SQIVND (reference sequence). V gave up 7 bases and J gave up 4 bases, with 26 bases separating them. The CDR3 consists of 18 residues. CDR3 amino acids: CASTALAGTAALNQPQHF. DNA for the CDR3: TGTGCCAGTACCGCTCTCGCTGGGACTGCGGCTTTAAATCAGCCCCAGCATTTT. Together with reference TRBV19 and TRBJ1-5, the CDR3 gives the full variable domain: DGGITQSPKYLFRKEGQNVTLSCEQNLNHDAMYWYRQDPGQGLRLIYYSQIVNDFQKGDIAEGYSVSREKKESFPLTVTSAQKNPTAFYLCASTALAGTAALNQPQHFGDGTRLSIL.

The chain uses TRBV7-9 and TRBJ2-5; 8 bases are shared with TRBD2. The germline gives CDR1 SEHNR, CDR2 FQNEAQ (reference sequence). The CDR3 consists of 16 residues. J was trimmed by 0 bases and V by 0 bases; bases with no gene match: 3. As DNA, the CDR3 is TGTGCCAGCAGCTTAGCCACTAGCGGATACCAAGAGACCCAGTACTTC. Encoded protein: CASSLATSGYQETQYF.

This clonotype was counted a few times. The CDR3 loop reads CSAREVRQPTDTQYF. The CDR3 bases are TGCAGTGCTAGAGAGGTCCGGCAGCCCACAGATACGCAGTATTTT. The chain is built from TRBV20-1 and TRBJ2-3; D remains unclear. Germline CDR1 and CDR2: DFQATT and SNEGSKA (reference sequence). This CDR3 has 15 amino acids. Deletions cut 0 bases from V and 2 bases from J, with 12 bases between.

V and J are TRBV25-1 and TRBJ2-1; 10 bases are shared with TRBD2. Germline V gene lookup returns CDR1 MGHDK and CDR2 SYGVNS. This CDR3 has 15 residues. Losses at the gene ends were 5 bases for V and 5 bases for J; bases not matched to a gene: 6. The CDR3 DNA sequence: TGTGCCAGCAGTATAATAGCGGGGGGTAACAATGAGCAGTTCTTC. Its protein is CASSIIAGGNNEQFF.

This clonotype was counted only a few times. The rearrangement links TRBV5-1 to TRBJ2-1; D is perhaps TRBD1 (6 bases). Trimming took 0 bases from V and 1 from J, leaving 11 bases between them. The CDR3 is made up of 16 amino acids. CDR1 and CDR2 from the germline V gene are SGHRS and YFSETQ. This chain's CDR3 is CASSLGWTASYNEQFF. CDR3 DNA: TGCGCCAGCAGCTTGGGGTGGACAGCATCCTACAATGAGCAGTTCTTC.

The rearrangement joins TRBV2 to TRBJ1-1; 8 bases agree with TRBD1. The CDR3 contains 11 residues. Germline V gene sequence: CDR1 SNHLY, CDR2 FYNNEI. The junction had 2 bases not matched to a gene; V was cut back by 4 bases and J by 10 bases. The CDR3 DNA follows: TGTGCCAGCAGTGTTGACAGGGGAGCTTTCTTT. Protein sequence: CASSVDRGAFF.

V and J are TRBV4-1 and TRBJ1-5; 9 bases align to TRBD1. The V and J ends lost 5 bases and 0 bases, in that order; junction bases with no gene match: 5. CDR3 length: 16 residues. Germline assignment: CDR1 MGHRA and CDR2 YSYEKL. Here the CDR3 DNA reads TGCGCCAGCAGCGCAACAGGGGGCGTTAGCAATCAGCCCCAGCATTTT. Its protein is CASSATGGVSNQPQHF.

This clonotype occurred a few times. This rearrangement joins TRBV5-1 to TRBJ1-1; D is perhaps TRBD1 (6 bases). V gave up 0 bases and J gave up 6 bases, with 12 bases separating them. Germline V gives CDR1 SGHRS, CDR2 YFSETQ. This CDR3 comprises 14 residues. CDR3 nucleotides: TGCGCCAGCAGCTTGGAGGTGGACAGCGCTGAAGCTTTCTTT. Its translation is CASSLEVDSAEAFF.

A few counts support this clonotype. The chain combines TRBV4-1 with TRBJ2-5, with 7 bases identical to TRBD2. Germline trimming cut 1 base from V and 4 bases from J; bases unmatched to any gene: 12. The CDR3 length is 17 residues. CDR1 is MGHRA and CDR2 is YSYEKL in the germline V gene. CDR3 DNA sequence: TGCGCCAGCAGCCAAGCCCTAATCAGCGGGGTAGGAGAGACCCAGTACTTC. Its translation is CASSQALISGVGETQYF.

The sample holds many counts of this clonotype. DNA of the CDR3: TGTGCCAGCAATCTAGATGGGGCCACAGATACGCAGTATTTT. It specifies CASNLDGATDTQYF. This chain uses TRBV12-3 or TRBV12-4 with TRBJ2-3, with D perhaps TRBD1 (5 bases). This CDR3 has 14 residues. V was clipped by 7 bases and J by 2 bases, with 13 bases between them.

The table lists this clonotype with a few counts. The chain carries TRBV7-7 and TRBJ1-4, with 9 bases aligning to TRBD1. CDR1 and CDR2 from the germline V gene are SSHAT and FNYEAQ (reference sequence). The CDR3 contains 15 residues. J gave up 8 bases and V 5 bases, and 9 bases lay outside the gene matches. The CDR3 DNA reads TGTGCCAGCAGCCCCTCCGGGACAGGGCCGGAAAAACTGTTTTTT. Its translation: CASSPSGTGPEKLFF.

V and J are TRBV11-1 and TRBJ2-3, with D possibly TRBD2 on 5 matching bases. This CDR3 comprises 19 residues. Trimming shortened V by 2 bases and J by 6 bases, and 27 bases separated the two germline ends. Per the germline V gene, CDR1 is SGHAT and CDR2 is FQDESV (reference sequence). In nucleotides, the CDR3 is TGTGCCAGCAGCTTACAGGCAGAGGAGACGGTCTGGAGAGGGGATACGCAGTATTTT. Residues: CASSLQAEETVWRGDTQYF. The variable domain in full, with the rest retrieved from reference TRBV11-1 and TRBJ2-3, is EAEVAQSPRYKITEKSQAVAFWCDPISGHATLYWYRQILGQGPELLVQFQDESVVDDSQLPKDRFSAERLKGVDSTLKIQPAELGDSAMYLCASSLQAEETVWRGDTQYFGPGTRLTVL.